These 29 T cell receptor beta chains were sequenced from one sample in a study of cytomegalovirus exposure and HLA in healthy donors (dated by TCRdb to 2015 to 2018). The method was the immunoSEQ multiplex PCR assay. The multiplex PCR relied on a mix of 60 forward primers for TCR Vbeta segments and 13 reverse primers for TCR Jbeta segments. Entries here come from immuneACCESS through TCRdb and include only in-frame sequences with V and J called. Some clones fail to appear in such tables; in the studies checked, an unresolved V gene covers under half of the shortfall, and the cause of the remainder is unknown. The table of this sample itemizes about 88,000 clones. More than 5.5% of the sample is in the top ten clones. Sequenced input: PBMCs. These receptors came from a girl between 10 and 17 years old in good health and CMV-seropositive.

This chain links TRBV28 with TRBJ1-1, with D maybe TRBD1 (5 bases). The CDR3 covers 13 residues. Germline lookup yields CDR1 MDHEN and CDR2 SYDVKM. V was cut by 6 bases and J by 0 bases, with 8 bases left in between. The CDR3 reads CASSATVNTEAFF. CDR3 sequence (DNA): TGTGCCAGCAGCGCGACAGTGAACACTGAAGCTTTCTTT.

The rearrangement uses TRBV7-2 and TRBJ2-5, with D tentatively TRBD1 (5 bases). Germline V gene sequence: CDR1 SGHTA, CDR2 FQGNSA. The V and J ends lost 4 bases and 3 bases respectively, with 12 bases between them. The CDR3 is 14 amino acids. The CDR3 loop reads CASSSVTVKETQYF. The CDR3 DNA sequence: TGTGCCAGCAGCTCCGTGACAGTAAAAGAGACCCAGTACTTC.

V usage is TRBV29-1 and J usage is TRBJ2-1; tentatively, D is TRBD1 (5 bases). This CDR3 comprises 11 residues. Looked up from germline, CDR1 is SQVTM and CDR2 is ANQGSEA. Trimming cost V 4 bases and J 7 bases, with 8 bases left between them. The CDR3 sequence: CSVVYRNEQFF. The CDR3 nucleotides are TGCAGCGTTGTTTACAGGAATGAGCAGTTCTTC.

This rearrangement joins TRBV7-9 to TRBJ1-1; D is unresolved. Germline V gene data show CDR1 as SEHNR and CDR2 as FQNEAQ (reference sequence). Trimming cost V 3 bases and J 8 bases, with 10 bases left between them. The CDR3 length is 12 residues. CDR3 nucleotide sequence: TGTGCCAGCAGCTTTGGGCAGGCGGAAGCTTTCTTT. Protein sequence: CASSFGQAEAFF.

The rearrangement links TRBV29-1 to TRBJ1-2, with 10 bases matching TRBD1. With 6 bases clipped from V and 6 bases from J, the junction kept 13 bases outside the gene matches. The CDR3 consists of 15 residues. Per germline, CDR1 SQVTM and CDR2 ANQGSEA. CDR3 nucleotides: TGCAGCGTCCGAGGGACAGGGGAAGGCATGGATGGCTACACCTTC. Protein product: CSVRGTGEGMDGYTF.

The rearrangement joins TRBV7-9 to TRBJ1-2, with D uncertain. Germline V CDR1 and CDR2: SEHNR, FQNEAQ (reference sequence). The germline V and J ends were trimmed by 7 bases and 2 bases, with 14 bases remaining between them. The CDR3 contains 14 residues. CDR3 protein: CASTREAVNYGYTF. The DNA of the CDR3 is TGTGCCAGCACCCGCGAGGCAGTGAACTATGGCTACACCTTC.

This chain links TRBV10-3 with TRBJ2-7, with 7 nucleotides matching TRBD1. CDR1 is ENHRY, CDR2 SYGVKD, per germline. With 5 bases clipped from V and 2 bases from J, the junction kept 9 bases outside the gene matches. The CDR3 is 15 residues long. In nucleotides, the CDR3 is TGTGCCATCAGTCAGACAGGGCCTTGGACCTACGAGCAGTACGTC. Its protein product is CAISQTGPWTYEQYV.

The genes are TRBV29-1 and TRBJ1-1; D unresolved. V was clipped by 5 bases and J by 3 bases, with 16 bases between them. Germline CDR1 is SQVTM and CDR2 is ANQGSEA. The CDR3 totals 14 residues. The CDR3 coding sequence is TGCAGCGTTAAGTCGGGTACCCGCGACACTGAAGCTTTCTTT. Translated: CSVKSGTRDTEAFF. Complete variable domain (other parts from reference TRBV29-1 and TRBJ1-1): SAVISQKPSRDICQRGTSLTIQCQVDSQVTMMFWYRQQPGQSLTLIATANQGSEATYESGFVIDKFPISRPNLTFSTLTVSNMSPEDSSIYLCSVKSGTRDTEAFFGQGTRLTVV.

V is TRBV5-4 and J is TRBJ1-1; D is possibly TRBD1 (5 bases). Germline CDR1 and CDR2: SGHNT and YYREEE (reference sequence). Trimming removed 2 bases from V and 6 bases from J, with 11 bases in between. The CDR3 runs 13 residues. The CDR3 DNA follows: TGTGCCAGCAGCTTATCAGGGATGCCTGAAGCTTTCTTT. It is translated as CASSLSGMPEAFF.

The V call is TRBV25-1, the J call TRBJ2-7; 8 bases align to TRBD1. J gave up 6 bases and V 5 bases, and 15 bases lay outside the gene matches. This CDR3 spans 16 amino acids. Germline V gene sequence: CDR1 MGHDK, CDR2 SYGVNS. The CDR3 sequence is CASSSPRTGRYGEQYF. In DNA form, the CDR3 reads TGTGCCAGCAGTTCCCCCAGGACAGGGCGGTACGGCGAGCAGTACTTC.

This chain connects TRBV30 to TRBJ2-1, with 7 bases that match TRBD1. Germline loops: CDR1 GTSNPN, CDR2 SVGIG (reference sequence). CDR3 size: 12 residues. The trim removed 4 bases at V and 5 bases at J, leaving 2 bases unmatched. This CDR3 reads CAWNGQDNEQFF. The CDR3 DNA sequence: TGTGCCTGGAATGGACAGGACAATGAGCAGTTCTTC.

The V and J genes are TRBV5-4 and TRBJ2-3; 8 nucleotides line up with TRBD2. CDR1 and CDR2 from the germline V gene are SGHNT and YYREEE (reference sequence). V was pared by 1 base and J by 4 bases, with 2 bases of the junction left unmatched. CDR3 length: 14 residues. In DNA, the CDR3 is TGTGCCAGCAGCTTGCTAGCGGGTTCAGATACGCAGTATTTT. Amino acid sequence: CASSLLAGSDTQYF. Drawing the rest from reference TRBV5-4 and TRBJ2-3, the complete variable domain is ETGVTQSPTHLIKTRGQQVTLRCSSQSGHNTVSWYQQALGQGPQFIFQYYREEENGRGNFPPRFSGLQFPNYSSELNVNALELDDSALYLCASSLLAGSDTQYFGPGTRLTVL.

CDR3 region: CASSVSGGETQYF. The CDR3 bases are TGTGCCAGCAGCGTATCCGGGGGGGAGACCCAGTACTTC. The V and J genes are TRBV9 and TRBJ2-5; 7 bases fit TRBD2. This CDR3 is built from 13 residues. Germline V lookup: CDR1 SGDLS, CDR2 YYNGEE. V dropped 1 base and J dropped 5; count of bases not matched to a gene: 2.

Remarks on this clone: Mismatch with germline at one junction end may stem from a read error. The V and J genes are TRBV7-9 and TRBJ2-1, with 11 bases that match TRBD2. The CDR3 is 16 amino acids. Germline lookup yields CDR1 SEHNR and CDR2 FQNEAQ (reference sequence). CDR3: CASSQTSGGLYNKQFF. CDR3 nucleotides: TGTGCCAGCAGCCAAACTAGCGGGGGACTTTACAATAAGCAGTTCTTC.

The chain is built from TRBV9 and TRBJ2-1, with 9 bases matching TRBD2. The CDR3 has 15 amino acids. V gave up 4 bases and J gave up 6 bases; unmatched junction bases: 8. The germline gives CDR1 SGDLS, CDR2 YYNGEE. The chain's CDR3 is CASSLSGGRGNEQFF. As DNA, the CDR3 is TGTGCCAGCAGCCTTAGCGGGGGAAGGGGCAATGAGCAGTTCTTC.

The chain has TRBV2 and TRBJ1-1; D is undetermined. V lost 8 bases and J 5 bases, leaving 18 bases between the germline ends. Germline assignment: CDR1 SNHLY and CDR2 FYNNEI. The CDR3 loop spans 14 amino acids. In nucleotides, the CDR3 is TGTGCCAGCGATACCCTCGTAGCAGTTACTGAAGCTTTCTTT. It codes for CASDTLVAVTEAFF.

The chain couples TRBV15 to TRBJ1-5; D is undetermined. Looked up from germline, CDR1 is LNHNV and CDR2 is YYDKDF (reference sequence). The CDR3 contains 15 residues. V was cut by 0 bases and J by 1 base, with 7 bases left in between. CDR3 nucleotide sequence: TGTGCCACCAGCAGAGATGCAAGCAGCAATCAGCCCCAGCATTTT. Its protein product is CATSRDASSNQPQHF.

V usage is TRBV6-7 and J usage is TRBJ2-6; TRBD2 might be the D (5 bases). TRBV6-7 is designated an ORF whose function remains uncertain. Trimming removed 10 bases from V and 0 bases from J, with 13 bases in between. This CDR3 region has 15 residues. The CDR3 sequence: CATGGLRSGANVLTF. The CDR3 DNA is TGTGCCACCGGCGGACTCCGCTCTGGGGCCAACGTCCTGACTTTC.

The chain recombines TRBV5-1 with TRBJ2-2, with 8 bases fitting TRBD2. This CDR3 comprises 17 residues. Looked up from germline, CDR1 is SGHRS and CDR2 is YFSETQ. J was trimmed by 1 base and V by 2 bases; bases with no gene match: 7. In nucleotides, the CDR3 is TGCGCCAGCAGCTTTTTACGGGGGGGCGAGAACACCGGGGAGCTGTTTTTT. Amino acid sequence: CASSFLRGGENTGELFF.

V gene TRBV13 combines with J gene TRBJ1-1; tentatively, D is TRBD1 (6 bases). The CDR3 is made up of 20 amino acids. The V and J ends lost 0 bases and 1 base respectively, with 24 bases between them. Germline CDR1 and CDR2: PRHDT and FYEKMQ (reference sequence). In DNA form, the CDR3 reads TGTGCCAGCAGCTTAGGCCTAATCGGGGGGGCCGAGAGATCGAACACTGAAGCTTTCTTT. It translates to CASSLGLIGGAERSNTEAFF.

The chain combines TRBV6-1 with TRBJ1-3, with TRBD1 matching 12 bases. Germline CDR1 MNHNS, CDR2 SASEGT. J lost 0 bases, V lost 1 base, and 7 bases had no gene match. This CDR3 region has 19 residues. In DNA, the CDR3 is TGTGCCAGCAGTGAAGGGCAATGGGGACAGGGGGCCTCTGGAAACACCATATATTTT. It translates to CASSEGQWGQGASGNTIYF.

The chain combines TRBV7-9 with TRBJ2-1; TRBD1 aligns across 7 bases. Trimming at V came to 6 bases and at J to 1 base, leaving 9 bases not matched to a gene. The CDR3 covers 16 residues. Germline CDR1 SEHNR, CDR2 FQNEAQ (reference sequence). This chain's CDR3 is CASSSGTVQSYNEQFF. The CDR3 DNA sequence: TGTGCCAGCAGTTCCGGGACAGTTCAATCCTACAATGAGCAGTTCTTC.

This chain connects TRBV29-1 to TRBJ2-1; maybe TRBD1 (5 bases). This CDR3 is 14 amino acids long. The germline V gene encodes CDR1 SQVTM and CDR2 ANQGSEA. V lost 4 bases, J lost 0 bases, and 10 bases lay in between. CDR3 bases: TGCAGCGTTGGCGCCAGGGTCTCCTACAATGAGCAGTTCTTC. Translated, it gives CSVGARVSYNEQFF.

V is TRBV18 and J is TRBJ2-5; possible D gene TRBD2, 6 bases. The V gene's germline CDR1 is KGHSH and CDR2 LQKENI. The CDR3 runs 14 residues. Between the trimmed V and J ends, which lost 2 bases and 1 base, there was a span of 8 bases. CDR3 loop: CASSPGRGQETQYF. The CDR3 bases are TGTGCCAGCTCACCAGGGCGGGGCCAAGAGACCCAGTACTTC.

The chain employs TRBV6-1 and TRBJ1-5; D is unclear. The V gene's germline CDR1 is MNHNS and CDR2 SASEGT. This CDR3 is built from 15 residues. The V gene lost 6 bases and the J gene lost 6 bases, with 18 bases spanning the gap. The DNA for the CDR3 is TGTGCCAGCAGGGTCACCAACCTCCTAGGTCAGCCCCAGCATTTT. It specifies CASRVTNLLGQPQHF.

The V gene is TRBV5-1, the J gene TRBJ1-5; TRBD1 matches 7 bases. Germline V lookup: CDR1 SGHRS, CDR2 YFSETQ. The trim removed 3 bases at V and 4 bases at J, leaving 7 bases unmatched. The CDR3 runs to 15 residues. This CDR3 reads CASSYGQAPNQPQHF. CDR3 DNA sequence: TGCGCCAGCAGCTACGGACAGGCCCCTAATCAGCCCCAGCATTTT.

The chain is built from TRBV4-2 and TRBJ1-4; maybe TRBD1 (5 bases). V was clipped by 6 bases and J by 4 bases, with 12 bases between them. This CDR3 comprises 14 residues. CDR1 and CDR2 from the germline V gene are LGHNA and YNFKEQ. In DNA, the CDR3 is TGTGCCAGCAGTCTACAGGTCCTTAATGAAAAACTGTTTTTT. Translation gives CASSLQVLNEKLFF.

The CDR3 nucleotides are TGTGCCAGCAGCGTAGAGCCTTCCCTAGCGGGGGGTCCATACAATGAGCAGTTCTTC. It is translated as CASSVEPSLAGGPYNEQFF. The rearrangement uses TRBV9 and TRBJ2-1; 11 bases match TRBD2. V dropped 0 bases and J dropped 4; count of bases not matched to a gene: 12. CDR1 is SGDLS, CDR2 YYNGEE, per germline. CDR3 length equals 19 residues. Full variable domain (outside the CDR3, taken from reference TRBV9 and TRBJ2-1): DSGVTQTPKHLITATGQRVTLRCSPRSGDLSVYWYQQSLDQGLQFLIQYYNGEERAKGNILERFSAQQFPDLHSELNLSSLELGDSALYFCASSVEPSLAGGPYNEQFFGPGTRLTVL.

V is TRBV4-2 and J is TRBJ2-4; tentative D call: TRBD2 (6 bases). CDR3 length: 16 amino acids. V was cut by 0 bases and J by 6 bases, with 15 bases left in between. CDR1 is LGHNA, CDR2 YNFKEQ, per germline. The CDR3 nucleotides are TGTGCCAGCAGCCAAGACCCTTCCCGGGGAGGAAACATTCAGTACTTC. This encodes CASSQDPSRGGNIQYF.